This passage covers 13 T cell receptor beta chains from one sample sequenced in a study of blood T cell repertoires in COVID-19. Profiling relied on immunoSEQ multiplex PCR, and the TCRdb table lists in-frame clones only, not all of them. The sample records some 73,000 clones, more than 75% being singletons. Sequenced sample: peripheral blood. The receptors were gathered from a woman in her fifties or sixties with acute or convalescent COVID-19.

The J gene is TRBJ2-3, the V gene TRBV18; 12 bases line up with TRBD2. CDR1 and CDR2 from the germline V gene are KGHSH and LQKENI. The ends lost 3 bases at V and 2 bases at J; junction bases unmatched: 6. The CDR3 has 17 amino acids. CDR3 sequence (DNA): TGTGCCAGCTCACCTCGACTAGCGGGGGTCCTCACAGATACGCAGTATTTT. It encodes CASSPRLAGVLTDTQYF.

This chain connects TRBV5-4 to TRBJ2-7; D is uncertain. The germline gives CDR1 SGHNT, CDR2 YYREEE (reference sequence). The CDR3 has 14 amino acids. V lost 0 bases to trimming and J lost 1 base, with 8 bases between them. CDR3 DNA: TGTGCCAGCAGCTTGGGGCCGATTTCCTACGAGCAGTACTTC. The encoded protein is CASSLGPISYEQYF.

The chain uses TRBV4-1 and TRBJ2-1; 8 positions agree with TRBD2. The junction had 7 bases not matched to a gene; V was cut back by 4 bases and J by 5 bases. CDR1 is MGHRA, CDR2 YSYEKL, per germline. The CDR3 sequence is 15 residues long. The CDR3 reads CASSLGLARDNEQFF. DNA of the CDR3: TGCGCCAGCAGCCTCGGACTAGCAAGAGACAATGAGCAGTTCTTC.

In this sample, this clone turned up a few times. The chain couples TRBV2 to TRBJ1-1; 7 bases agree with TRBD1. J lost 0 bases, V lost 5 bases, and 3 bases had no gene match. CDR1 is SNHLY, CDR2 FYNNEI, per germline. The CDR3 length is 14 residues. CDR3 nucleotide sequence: TGTGCCAGCAGTCCAGGGGGAATGAACACTGAAGCTTTCTTT. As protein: CASSPGGMNTEAFF.

CDR3 loop: CASRQGADQPQHF. CDR3 bases: TGTGCCAGCAGACAGGGGGCGGATCAGCCCCAGCATTTT. The V and J genes are TRBV25-1 and TRBJ1-5; 9 bases are a match to TRBD1. V trimming: 6 bases; J trimming: 5 bases; junction bases outside the gene matches: 2. The CDR3 runs to 13 residues. Looked up from germline, CDR1 is MGHDK and CDR2 is SYGVNS. Variable domain in full (rest from reference TRBV25-1 and TRBJ1-5): EADIYQTPRYLVIGTGKKITLECSQTMGHDKMYWYQQDPGMELHLIHYSYGVNSTEKGDLSSESTVSRIRTEHFPLTLESARPSHTSQYLCASRQGADQPQHFGDGTRLSIL.

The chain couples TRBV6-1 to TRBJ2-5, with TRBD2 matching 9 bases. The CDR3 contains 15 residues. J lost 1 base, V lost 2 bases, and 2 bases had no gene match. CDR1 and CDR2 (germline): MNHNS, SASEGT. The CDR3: CASSEFSGGQETQYF. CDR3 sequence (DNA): TGTGCCAGCAGTGAATTTAGCGGGGGCCAAGAGACCCAGTACTTC.

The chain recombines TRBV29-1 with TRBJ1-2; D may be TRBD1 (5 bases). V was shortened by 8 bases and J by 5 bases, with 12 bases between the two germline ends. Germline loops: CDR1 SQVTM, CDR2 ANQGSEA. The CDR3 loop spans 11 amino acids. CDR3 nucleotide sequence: TGCAGCACCCGTGCAGGGTATGGCTACACCTTC. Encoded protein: CSTRAGYGYTF.

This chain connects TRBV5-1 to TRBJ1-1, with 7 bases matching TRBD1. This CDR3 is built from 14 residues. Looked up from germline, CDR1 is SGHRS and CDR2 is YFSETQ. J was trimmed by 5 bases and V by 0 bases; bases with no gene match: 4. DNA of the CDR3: TGCGCCAGCAGCTTGGATCCAGGGGGGACTGAAGCTTTCTTT. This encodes CASSLDPGGTEAFF.

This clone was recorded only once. The CDR3 bases are TGTGCCAGCAGTTCAGGCATCCGGGACAGGACCTTAGCTGGGGCCAACGTCCTGACTTTC. This codes for CASSSGIRDRTLAGANVLTF. This rearrangement joins TRBV27 to TRBJ2-6; 8 bases line up with TRBD1. From germline, CDR1 is MNHEY and CDR2 SMNVEV (reference sequence). The CDR3 contains 20 residues. J lost 2 bases, V lost 4 bases, and 16 bases had no gene match.

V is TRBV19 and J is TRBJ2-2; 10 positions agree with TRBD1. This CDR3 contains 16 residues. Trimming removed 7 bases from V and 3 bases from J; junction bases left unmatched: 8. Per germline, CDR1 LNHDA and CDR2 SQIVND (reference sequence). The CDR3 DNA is TGTGCCAGTAAACAAGGCGGGACAGGGGACACCGGGGAGCTGTTTTTT. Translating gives CASKQGGTGDTGELFF.

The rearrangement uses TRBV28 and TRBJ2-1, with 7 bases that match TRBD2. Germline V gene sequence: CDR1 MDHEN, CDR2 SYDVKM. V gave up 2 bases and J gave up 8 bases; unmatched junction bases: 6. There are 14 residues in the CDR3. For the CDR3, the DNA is TGTGCCAGCAGTTTAGCGGGGGTCAAATATGAGCAGTTCTTC. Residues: CASSLAGVKYEQFF.

The DNA of the CDR3 is TGCGCCAGCAGCTTGGGACAGGGCTCCTACGAGCAGTACTTC. It is translated as CASSLGQGSYEQYF. V is TRBV5-1 and J is TRBJ2-7; 7 bases match TRBD1. CDR3 length: 14 residues. V lost 0 bases, J lost 0 bases, and 0 bases stayed unmatched. Germline V gene lookup returns CDR1 SGHRS and CDR2 YFSETQ. Full variable domain (missing parts from reference TRBV5-1 and TRBJ2-7): KAGVTQTPRYLIKTRGQQVTLSCSPISGHRSVSWYQQTPGQGLQFLFEYFSETQRNKGNFPGRFSGRQFSNSRSEMNVSTLELGDSALYLCASSLGQGSYEQYFGPGTRLTVT.

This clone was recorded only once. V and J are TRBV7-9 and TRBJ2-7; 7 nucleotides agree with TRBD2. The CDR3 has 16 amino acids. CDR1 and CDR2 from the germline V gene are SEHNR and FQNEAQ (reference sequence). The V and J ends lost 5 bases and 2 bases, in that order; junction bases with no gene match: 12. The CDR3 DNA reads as TGTGCCAGCAGCGGAAGATTAATGGGACTACCCTACGAGCAGTACTTC. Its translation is CASSGRLMGLPYEQYF. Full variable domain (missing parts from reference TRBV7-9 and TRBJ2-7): DTGVSQNPRHKITKRGQNVTFRCDPISEHNRLYWYRQTLGQGPEFLTYFQNEAQLEKSRLLSDRFSAERPKGSFSTLEIQRTEQGDSAMYLCASSGRLMGLPYEQYFGPGTRLTVT.